A single T cell receptor beta chain is shown here with its context. These data are taken from a study of blood T cell repertoires in COVID-19. As handled by the study authors: Scientists estimated how many nucleated cells there were by amplifying reference gene primers. Only in-frame clones appear in the TCRdb table, and some are missing; sequencing was by immunoSEQ multiplex PCR. V, J and clone size were drawn from that table, and D and trimming were deduced from the DNA. The sample has roughly 130,000 clones, around 90% seen once. Sequencing input: peripheral blood. The sequence was obtained from a man aged 60 to 75 with COVID-19, enrolled during active disease.

In DNA, the CDR3 is TGCAGCGGACGGGGGCTAGCGGACACCGGGGAGCTGTTTTTT. Amino acid sequence: CSGRGLADTGELFF. The chain is built from TRBV29-1 and TRBJ2-2, with a tentative D call TRBD2 (7 bases). This CDR3 has 14 residues. Trimming shortened V by 7 bases and J by 3 bases, and 15 bases separated the two germline ends. Germline values: CDR1 SQVTM, CDR2 ANQGSEA.